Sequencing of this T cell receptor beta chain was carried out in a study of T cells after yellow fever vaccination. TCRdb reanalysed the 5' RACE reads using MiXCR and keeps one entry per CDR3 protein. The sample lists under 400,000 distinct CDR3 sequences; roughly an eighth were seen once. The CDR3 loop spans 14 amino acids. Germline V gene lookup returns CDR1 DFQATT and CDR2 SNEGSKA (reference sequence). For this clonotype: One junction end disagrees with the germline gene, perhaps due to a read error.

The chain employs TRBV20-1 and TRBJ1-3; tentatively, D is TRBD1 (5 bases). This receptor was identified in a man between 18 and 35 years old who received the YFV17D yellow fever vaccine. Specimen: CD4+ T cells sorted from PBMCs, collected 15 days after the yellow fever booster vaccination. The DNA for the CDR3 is TGCAGTGATAGAGACAGCCGCTCTGGAAACACCATATTTTTT. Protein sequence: CSDRDSRSGNTIFF.